A single sample gave rise to the 16 T cell receptor beta chains below, sequenced in a study of T cell changes during pregnancy in multiple sclerosis. Only in-frame clones appear in the TCRdb table, and some are missing; sequencing was by immunoSEQ multiplex PCR. The table lists about 15,000 clones, just over 85% of them singletons. Specimen: CD8+ T cells from peripheral blood mononuclear cells, collected in the first trimester of pregnancy. The receptor source for this set is a female donor with multiple sclerosis, enrolled in a pregnancy study.

The chain carries TRBV27 and TRBJ2-7; D may be TRBD2 (5 bases). This CDR3 is built from 13 residues. CDR1 and CDR2 from the germline V gene are MNHEY and SMNVEV (reference sequence). The V end was cut by 0 bases, the J end by 7 bases, with 10 bases between. The CDR3 DNA sequence: TGTGCCAGCAGTTTATCGATGACGGGGGAGCAGTACTTC. Amino acids: CASSLSMTGEQYF.

Comment on this clone: This sample also contains other DNA sequences that code for the same CDR3. The DNA for the CDR3 is TGTGCCAGCAGTTACGGGCCTGAAGCTTTCTTT. It specifies CASSYGPEAFF. The chain employs TRBV6-5 and TRBJ1-1; D is unclear. V was trimmed by 2 bases and J by 6 bases, leaving 4 bases between them. Germline V gene lookup returns CDR1 MNHEY and CDR2 SVGAGI. This CDR3 has 11 residues.

The chain recombines TRBV28 with TRBJ2-2; D might be TRBD1 (6 bases). Germline values: CDR1 MDHEN, CDR2 SYDVKM. The ends were cut back, 4 bases at V and 3 bases at J, with 12 bases in the middle. This CDR3 has 15 residues. CDR3 sequence (DNA): TGTGCCAGCAGTTCCTCGGACAGACACACCGGGGAGCTGTTTTTT. It specifies CASSSSDRHTGELFF.

This chain uses TRBV29-1 with TRBJ2-7, with TRBD2 matching 13 bases. V shed 1 base and J 4 bases; nucleotides not matched to a gene: 10. Germline values: CDR1 SQVTM, CDR2 ANQGSEA. This CDR3 spans 17 amino acids. The CDR3 is CSVEVRLAGGEGYEQYF. The CDR3 nucleotides read TGCAGCGTTGAAGTCAGACTAGCGGGAGGAGAGGGGTACGAGCAGTACTTC.

The V gene is TRBV10-3, the J gene TRBJ1-4; TRBD1 might be the D (6 bases). The CDR3 loop spans 15 amino acids. Germline V gives CDR1 ENHRY, CDR2 SYGVKD. V was shortened by 3 bases and J by 0 bases, with 8 bases between the two germline ends. Written as DNA, the CDR3 is TGTGCCATCAGTGAACAGGGATCAACTAATGAAAAACTGTTTTTT. Its translation is CAISEQGSTNEKLFF.

This clone was counted once. V gene TRBV19 combines with J gene TRBJ2-7, with TRBD1 identical over 7 bases. The germline V gene has CDR1 LNHDA and CDR2 SQIVND (reference sequence). V lost 3 bases to trimming and J lost 0 bases; unmatched junction nucleotides: 5. This CDR3 spans 15 amino acids. CDR3 amino acids: CASSMSTGVSYEQYF. CDR3 DNA sequence: TGTGCCAGTAGTATGTCTACAGGGGTCTCCTACGAGCAGTACTTC.

CDR3 bases: TGTGCCATCAGTGCTTCCCCCCTTGAGAGGGATCGATCCTCCTACAATGAGCAGTTCTTC. It translates to CAISASPLERDRSSYNEQFF. The chain carries TRBV10-3 and TRBJ2-1; tentative D call: TRBD2 (5 bases). The CDR3 spans 20 residues. Deletions cut 4 bases from V and 0 bases from J, with 25 bases between. Looked up from germline, CDR1 is ENHRY and CDR2 is SYGVKD.

V and J are TRBV27 and TRBJ2-1, with 10 bases aligning to TRBD1. The CDR3 consists of 15 residues. Germline CDR1 is MNHEY and CDR2 is SMNVEV (reference sequence). Unmatched junction bases numbered 5, after V lost 7 bases and J lost 2 bases. The CDR3 is CASNSGTGAYNEQFF. Written as DNA, the CDR3 is TGTGCCAGCAACTCCGGGACAGGGGCCTACAATGAGCAGTTCTTC.

V is TRBV28 and J is TRBJ2-7; 9 nucleotides agree with TRBD2. This CDR3 contains 16 residues. The ends lost 3 bases at V and 6 bases at J; junction bases unmatched: 12. Germline CDR1 is MDHEN and CDR2 is SYDVKM. The DNA of the CDR3 is TGTGCCAGCAGTTTCCCTAGCGGGAATTATATCTTCGAGCAGTACTTC. Amino acids: CASSFPSGNYIFEQYF.

The rearrangement uses TRBV6-5 and TRBJ1-2; D gene uncertain. V lost 0 bases and J lost 8, with 10 bases in between. This CDR3 contains 13 residues. Germline V gene lookup returns CDR1 MNHEY and CDR2 SVGAGI. The CDR3 DNA reads as TGTGCCAGCAGTTACTCCCCCGTCGAGGGCTACACCTTC. Amino acids: CASSYSPVEGYTF.

The chain joins TRBV28 to TRBJ1-3; D not certain. The CDR3 is 14 residues long. Germline V gives CDR1 MDHEN, CDR2 SYDVKM. Trimming took 7 bases from V and 4 from J, leaving 14 bases between them. The CDR3 DNA sequence: TGTGCCAGCAACTCCCCTTTCGCCGGAAACACCATATATTTT. Translating it yields CASNSPFAGNTIYF.

This rearrangement joins TRBV5-1 to TRBJ1-4, with D possibly matching TRBD1 (5 bases). V was trimmed by 0 bases and J by 3 bases, leaving 15 bases between them. This CDR3 has 17 residues. Germline V lookup: CDR1 SGHRS, CDR2 YFSETQ. The CDR3 is CASSLDPGRKSNEKLFF. Here the CDR3 DNA reads TGCGCCAGCAGCTTGGATCCAGGGAGGAAGTCTAATGAAAAACTGTTTTTT.

Only a few counts were recorded for this clone. The chain has TRBV11-1 and TRBJ2-7; no clear D gene. The length of the CDR3 is 13 residues. Germline values: CDR1 SGHAT, CDR2 FQDESV (reference sequence). V shed 0 bases and J shed 0 bases, with 3 bases lying between them. The CDR3 nucleotides read TGTGCCAGCAGCTTAGCTATCTCCTACGAGCAGTACTTC. Translated, it gives CASSLAISYEQYF. Complete variable domain (other parts from reference TRBV11-1 and TRBJ2-7): EAEVAQSPRYKITEKSQAVAFWCDPISGHATLYWYRQILGQGPELLVQFQDESVVDDSQLPKDRFSAERLKGVDSTLKIQPAELGDSAMYLCASSLAISYEQYFGPGTRLTVT.

The genes are TRBV7-8 and TRBJ1-1; 7 bases are shared with TRBD1. V dropped 5 bases and J dropped 0; count of bases not matched to a gene: 9. From germline, CDR1 is SGHVS and CDR2 FQNEAQ. The CDR3 has 16 residues. CDR3 nucleotides: TGTGCCAGCAGCCCGGGAGTAGGGGGCATGAACACTGAAGCTTTCTTT. Translation: CASSPGVGGMNTEAFF.

The rearrangement links TRBV6-1 to TRBJ1-5; 8 positions agree with TRBD1. The CDR3 runs 15 residues. CDR1 MNHNS and CDR2 SASEGT come from the germline V gene. The ends lost 7 bases at V and 6 bases at J; junction bases unmatched: 11. CDR3 in DNA: TGTGCCAGCATCAGATACCAGGGGGCTGTTCAGCCCCAGCATTTT. Its protein is CASIRYQGAVQPQHF.

The chain uses TRBV7-9 and TRBJ1-3; the D gene is possibly TRBD1 (5 bases). Germline V gene lookup returns CDR1 SEHNR and CDR2 FQNEAQ (reference sequence). With 8 bases removed from V and 2 bases from J, the gap between germline ends came to 10 bases. The CDR3 is made up of 13 amino acids. DNA of the CDR3: TGTGCCAGCTCTCGGACAACTGGAAACACCATATATTTT. Translated: CASSRTTGNTIYF.